This T cell receptor beta chain appears in the sequencing data of a study of beta chain features in type 1 diabetes. Study conclusions and caveats: Moderate but significant shortening of TCRB CDR3s was recorded in all four CD4+ subsets from Type 1 diabetes patients.

This clone occurred many times. Its cognate antigen is unknown. There are 11 residues in the CDR3. Per germline, CDR1 SGHVS and CDR2 FNYEAQ. V lost 1 base, J lost 11 bases, and 8 bases lay in between. By way of CD45RO/CCR7/CD25/CD127/CD95/CD27, the CD4+ regulatory, stem cell-like memory, central memory and naive cells were sorted. Expressed TCRB transcripts were sequenced after all isolated RNA was converted to cDNA. The protocol was immunoSEQ multiplex PCR, while the TCRdb copy is restricted to in-frame clones and leaves out a portion. Seen here are about 370,000 clones, 9.6% observed once, and the top ten hold about 0.6%.

The rearrangement links TRBV7-6 to TRBJ1-1; D possibly corresponds to TRBD1 (5 bases). This TCR derives from a young man with type 1 diabetes. The sequenced sample consisted of central memory CD4+ T cells from blood. This CDR3 reads CASSLGGGAFF. CDR3 nucleotide sequence: TGTGCCAGCAGCTTAGGTGGGGGGGCTTTCTTT.